A single T cell receptor (beta chain) is shown here with its context. Its antigen is unidentified. This specimen belongs to a study of vaccination effects on CD4 cells after COVID-19. Study conclusions and caveats: At late timepoints after vaccination, vaccine- and infection-induced clones shrank markedly. The vaccine-induced clones of healthy vaccinees included only 1 of 255 that cross-reacted with common cold coronaviruses.

Method: immunoSEQ multiplex PCR; TCRdb's copy keeps in-frame clones and lacks some. The data show tens of thousands of clones, approximately 70% seen once. V dropped 3 bases and J dropped 8; count of bases not matched to a gene: 5. CDR1 and CDR2 from the germline V gene are LNHNV and YYDKDF (reference sequence). The CDR3 is 15 amino acids. Pools of viral peptides were used by the ViraFEST assay to expand antigen-specific CD4+ T cells ahead of sequencing. Isolating CD4+ T cells followed ten to eleven days of culture. The study found no prior SARS-CoV-2 infection in the vaccine recipients, who tested negative for nucleocapsid antibodies.

The sequencing here drew on CD4+ T cells from PBMCs cultured with HCoV-NL63 spike peptides, taken before COVID-19 vaccination. This chain joins TRBV15 and TRBJ1-4, with 11 bases identical to TRBD1. The TCR was taken from a human donor who received a COVID-19 vaccine. CDR3 in DNA: TGTGCCACCAGCAGCCCGGGGACAGGGGGGGAAAAACTGTTTTTT. It is translated as CATSSPGTGGEKLFF.